This T cell receptor beta chain was documented in a study of cytomegalovirus exposure and HLA in healthy donors. Study-level background: The 100 to 150 validation repertoires matched the 666 first-cohort repertoires in platform, a later analysis reported. Study conclusions and caveats: Among TCR sequences, most were rare, though some public TCRs appeared in many donors. Listed as cytomegalovirus-associated were 150 or so TCR beta chains.

On this clone: Antigen specificity is unknown.

TCRdb's copy holds only in-frame clones and misses some; the assay was immunoSEQ multiplex PCR. The sample lists 150,000 to 200,000 clones; approximately 88% were seen once. The CDR3 is 16 residues long. The V and J ends lost 3 bases and 0 bases, in that order; junction bases with no gene match: 7. Germline CDR1 reads SNHLY; CDR2 reads FYNNEI. The V call is TRBV2, the J call TRBJ2-7, with 8 bases that match TRBD2. Input material: PBMCs. The TCR was taken from a young man in good health and CMV-seropositive. CDR3 region: CASSEDTSGSSYEQYF. The CDR3 nucleotides are TGTGCCAGCAGTGAGGACACTAGCGGAAGCTCCTACGAGCAGTACTTC.